The 15 T cell receptor beta chains presented below share a single source sample, sequenced in a study of T cells in Graves' hyperthyroidism and ophthalmopathy (dated by TCRdb to the late 2010s). The receptor library was made with multiplex PCR. The instrument given in TCRdb is Illumina HiSeq 2000. Amplification of TCR beta CDR3 regions was carried out from RNA transcripts. A first-round RT-PCR of the TCR CDR3 used the HTBI primer set with the Qiagen OneStep RT-PCR kit. TCRdb reanalyzed the raw reads on its own, using fastp at Q25 for trimming and MiXCR for clone calling, and kept in-frame beta chains. Merged by CDR3 protein, the rows form single entries marked with the most common genes and DNA. This sample is represented by a few hundred thousand distinct CDR3 sequences; approximately 16% of them were singletons. Less than 3.5% of the sample comes from the top ten. The sequenced sample consisted of blood. The receptors derive from a woman aged 40 to 50 with Graves' ophthalmopathy.

This clonotype was counted at least ten times. The gene calls are TRBV6-1 and TRBJ1-5; D remains unclear. Per germline, CDR1 MNHNS and CDR2 SASEGT. V lost 2 bases and J lost 7, with 9 bases in between. The CDR3 contains 13 residues. The CDR3 loop is CASSEILRQPQHF. CDR3 coding DNA: TGTGCCAGCAGTGAAATATTAAGGCAGCCCCAGCATTTT.

This chain joins TRBV20-1 and TRBJ2-2, with TRBD2 matching over 11 bases. V lost 5 bases, J lost 7 bases, and 9 bases stayed unmatched. The germline V gene encodes CDR1 DFQATT and CDR2 SNEGSKA (reference sequence). There are 15 residues in the CDR3. The CDR3 nucleotides read TGCAGTGCTGCCACTAGCGGGGGAGATGTCGGGGAGCTGTTTTTT. Its translation is CSAATSGGDVGELFF.

This clonotype was found a few times. The chain recombines TRBV20-1 with TRBJ2-1; 7 bases agree with TRBD1. The germline CDR1 and CDR2 sequences are DFQATT and SNEGSKA (reference sequence). J was trimmed by 4 bases and V by 1 base; bases with no gene match: 7. The length of the CDR3 is 15 residues. CDR3 DNA: TGCAGTGCTAGAGGGCCGAGGACAGGATACAATGAGCAGTTCTTC. The encoded protein is CSARGPRTGYNEQFF.

The chain is built from TRBV7-9 and TRBJ2-1; 10 nucleotides agree with TRBD2. V was pared by 4 bases and J by 9 bases, with 9 bases of the junction left unmatched. CDR1 is SEHNR, CDR2 FQNEAQ, per germline (reference sequence). The CDR3 loop spans 15 amino acids. The CDR3 sequence: CASSSAGGQVLEQFF. The CDR3 DNA reads TGTGCCAGCAGCTCAGCGGGAGGGCAGGTACTTGAGCAGTTCTTC.

V usage is TRBV6-1 and J usage is TRBJ2-1, with 8 bases lining up with TRBD2. The CDR3 runs 15 residues. Germline loops: CDR1 MNHNS, CDR2 SASEGT. V shed 7 bases and J 4 bases; nucleotides not matched to a gene: 9. DNA of the CDR3: TGTGCCAGCACCCGAGCGGGAGTTTCGTACAATGAGCAGTTCTTC. Encoded protein: CASTRAGVSYNEQFF.

This clonotype was found many times. The V and J genes are TRBV7-2 and TRBJ2-3; possible D gene TRBD2, 6 bases. The V and J ends lost 1 base and 1 base respectively, with 12 bases between them. This CDR3 is built from 16 residues. Germline V CDR1 and CDR2: SGHTA, FQGNSA. CDR3 in DNA: TGTGCCAGCAGCTTAGTTGGAGGGGACGGCACAGATACGCAGTATTTT. Amino acids: CASSLVGGDGTDTQYF.

The chain uses TRBV28 and TRBJ2-4; 10 bases agree with TRBD1. This CDR3 is 15 amino acids long. From germline, CDR1 is MDHEN and CDR2 SYDVKM. Germline trimming cut 8 bases from V and 9 bases from J; bases unmatched to any gene: 13. DNA for the CDR3: TGTGCCAGCGGTCGGGGGACAGGGGAGGCGGGCATTCAGTACTTC. Translated, it gives CASGRGTGEAGIQYF.

In this sample, this clonotype turned up a few times. The genes are TRBV24-1 and TRBJ2-6; no reliable D call. CDR3 length: 13 amino acids. V lost 4 bases, J lost 2 bases, and 2 bases lay in between. In germline, CDR1 is KGHDR, CDR2 SFDVKD. CDR3 coding DNA: TGTGCCACCAGTGAGCCTGGGGCCAACGTCCTGACTTTC. The encoded protein is CATSEPGANVLTF.

There are many counts of this clonotype. This chain connects TRBV7-8 to TRBJ2-2; TRBD1 or TRBD2 may be the D gene (6 bases each). V lost 5 bases and J lost 2, with 21 bases in between. This CDR3 is 18 amino acids long. Germline loops: CDR1 SGHVS, CDR2 FQNEAQ. The CDR3 is CASSPSHDRRANTGELFF. The CDR3 coding sequence is TGTGCCAGCAGCCCATCGCACGACAGGAGGGCTAACACCGGGGAGCTGTTTTTT.

This clonotype has only a few counts. The CDR3 DNA follows: TGCGCCAGCAGCTTTCAGGCAGGGGATGGAGATACGCAGTATTTT. Its translation: CASSFQAGDGDTQYF. V usage is TRBV5-1 and J usage is TRBJ2-3; D is possibly TRBD1 (6 bases). The V gene lost 2 bases and the J gene lost 5 bases, with 15 bases spanning the gap. Germline V gene sequence: CDR1 SGHRS, CDR2 YFSETQ. The CDR3 is 15 residues long.

This clonotype came up once. This chain connects TRBV7-2 to TRBJ2-2; D may correspond to TRBD1 or TRBD2 (5 bases each). The CDR3 loop spans 16 amino acids. Germline V gene lookup returns CDR1 SGHTA and CDR2 FQGNSA. V was clipped by 5 bases and J by 4 bases, with 17 bases between them. CDR3 loop: CASSPAGAIGTGELFF. CDR3 DNA: TGTGCCAGCAGCCCCGCCGGGGCGATTGGCACCGGGGAGCTGTTTTTT.

The chain joins TRBV30 to TRBJ1-2, with D possibly being TRBD1 (5 bases). The CDR3 has 14 residues. V was clipped by 0 bases and J by 7 bases, with 15 bases between them. CDR1 and CDR2 from the germline V gene are GTSNPN and SVGIG (reference sequence). In nucleotides, the CDR3 is TGTGCCTGGAGTGTAGAATTTGGAACAGGTGGCTACACCTTC. Amino acids: CAWSVEFGTGGYTF. The variable domain in full, with the rest retrieved from reference TRBV30 and TRBJ1-2, is SQTIHQWPATLVQPVGSPLSLECTVEGTSNPNLYWYRQAAGRGLQLLFYSVGIGQISSEVPQNLSASRPQDRQFILSSKKLLLSDSGFYLCAWSVEFGTGGYTFGSGTRLTVV.

This rearrangement joins TRBV11-1 to TRBJ2-1, with 12 bases aligning to TRBD2. The CDR3 is made up of 18 amino acids. The trim removed 0 bases at V and 9 bases at J, leaving 12 bases unmatched. The germline CDR1 and CDR2 sequences are SGHAT and FQDESV (reference sequence). The DNA for the CDR3 is TGTGCCAGCAGCTTAGCCCCTCTAGCGGGAGGGCCAAGGGGTGAGCAGTTCTTC. This sequence encodes CASSLAPLAGGPRGEQFF.

At least ten counts were recorded for this clonotype. This chain uses TRBV7-2 with TRBJ2-5; no reliable D call. Germline assignment: CDR1 SGHTA and CDR2 FQGNSA. The CDR3 has 11 residues. Trimming shortened V by 6 bases and J by 7 bases, and 9 bases separated the two germline ends. CDR3 DNA: TGTGCCAGCAGTATAAGTGGGACCCAGTACTTC. This encodes CASSISGTQYF. Full variable domain (remainder filled in from reference TRBV7-2 and TRBJ2-5): GAGVSQSPSNKVTEKGKDVELRCDPISGHTALYWYRQSLGQGLEFLIYFQGNSAPDKSGLPSDRFSAERTGGSVSTLTIQRTQQEDSAVYLCASSISGTQYFGPGTRLLVL.

This clonotype turned up a few times. The chain is built from TRBV20-1 and TRBJ2-1; 12 bases are shared with TRBD2. The junction had 14 bases not matched to a gene; V was cut back by 6 bases and J by 5 bases. The germline V gene encodes CDR1 DFQATT and CDR2 SNEGSKA (reference sequence). The CDR3 has 17 residues. The chain's CDR3 is CSARRGASGGADNEQFF. In DNA form, the CDR3 reads TGCAGTGCCCGGCGGGGTGCTAGCGGGGGGGCCGACAATGAGCAGTTCTTC.